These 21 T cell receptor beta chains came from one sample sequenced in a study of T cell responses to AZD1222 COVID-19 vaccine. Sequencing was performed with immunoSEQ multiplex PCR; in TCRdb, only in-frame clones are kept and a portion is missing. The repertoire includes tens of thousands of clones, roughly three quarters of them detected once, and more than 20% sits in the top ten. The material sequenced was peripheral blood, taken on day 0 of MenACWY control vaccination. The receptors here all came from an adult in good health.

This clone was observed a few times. The CDR3 DNA reads as TGTGCCAGCAGTGAATCTGCGGGGGACCGGGATGAGCAGTTCTTC. Translating gives CASSESAGDRDEQFF. The chain joins TRBV6-4 to TRBJ2-1; 7 positions agree with TRBD2. J gave up 8 bases and V 3 bases, and 10 bases lay outside the gene matches. There are 15 residues in the CDR3. CDR1 is MRHNA and CDR2 is SNTAGT in the germline V gene.

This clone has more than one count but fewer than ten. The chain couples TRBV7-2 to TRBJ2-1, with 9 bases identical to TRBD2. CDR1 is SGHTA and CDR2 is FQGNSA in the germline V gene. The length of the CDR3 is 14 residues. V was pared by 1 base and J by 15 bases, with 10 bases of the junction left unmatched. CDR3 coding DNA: TGTGCCAGCAGCTTAGGACTAGCGGCTCTAACGGGGTTCTTC. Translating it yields CASSLGLAALTGFF. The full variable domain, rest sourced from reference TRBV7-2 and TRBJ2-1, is GAGVSQSPSNKVTEKGKDVELRCDPISGHTALYWYRQSLGQGLEFLIYFQGNSAPDKSGLPSDRFSAERTGGSVSTLTIQRTQQEDSAVYLCASSLGLAALTGFFGPGTRLTVL.

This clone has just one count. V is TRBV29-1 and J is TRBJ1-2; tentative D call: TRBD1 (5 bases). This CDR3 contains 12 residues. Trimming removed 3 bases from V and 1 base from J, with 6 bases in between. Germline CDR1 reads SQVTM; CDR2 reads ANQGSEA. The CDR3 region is CSVDGGNYGYTF. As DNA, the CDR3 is TGCAGCGTTGATGGGGGTAACTATGGCTACACCTTC.

CDR3 protein: CASRPSPVAGVRYNEQFF. CDR3 in DNA: TGTGCCAGCAGACCTTCCCCCGTAGCGGGAGTAAGGTACAATGAGCAGTTCTTC. This chain uses TRBV28 with TRBJ2-1; 9 bases line up with TRBD2. Unmatched junction bases numbered 16, after V lost 6 bases and J lost 4 bases. The germline CDR1 and CDR2 sequences are MDHEN and SYDVKM. The CDR3 spans 18 residues. The variable domain in full, with the rest retrieved from reference TRBV28 and TRBJ2-1, is DVKVTQSSRYLVKRTGEKVFLECVQDMDHENMFWYRQDPGLGLRLIYFSYDVKMKEKGDIPEGYSVSREKKERFSLILESASTNQTSMYLCASRPSPVAGVRYNEQFFGPGTRLTVL.

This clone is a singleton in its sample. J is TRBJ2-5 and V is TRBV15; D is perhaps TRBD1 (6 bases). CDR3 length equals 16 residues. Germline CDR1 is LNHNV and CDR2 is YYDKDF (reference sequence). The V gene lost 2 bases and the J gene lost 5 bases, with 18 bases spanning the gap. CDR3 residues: CATSRLLQGPRETQYF. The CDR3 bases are TGTGCCACCAGCAGACTTTTACAGGGCCCCCGGGAGACCCAGTACTTC.

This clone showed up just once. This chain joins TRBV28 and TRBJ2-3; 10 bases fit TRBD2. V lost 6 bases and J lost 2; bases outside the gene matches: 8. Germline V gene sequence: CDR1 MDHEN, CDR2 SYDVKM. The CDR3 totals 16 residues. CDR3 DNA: TGTGCCAGCAGAACTGTAGCGGGAGGACACACAGATACGCAGTATTTT. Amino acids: CASRTVAGGHTDTQYF.

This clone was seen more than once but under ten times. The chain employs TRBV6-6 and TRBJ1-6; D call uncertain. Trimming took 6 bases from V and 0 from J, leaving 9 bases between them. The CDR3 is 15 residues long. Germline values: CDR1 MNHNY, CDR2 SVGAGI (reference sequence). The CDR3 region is CASRGQSSYNSPLHF. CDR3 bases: TGTGCCAGCAGGGGCCAGAGCTCCTATAATTCACCCCTCCACTTT.

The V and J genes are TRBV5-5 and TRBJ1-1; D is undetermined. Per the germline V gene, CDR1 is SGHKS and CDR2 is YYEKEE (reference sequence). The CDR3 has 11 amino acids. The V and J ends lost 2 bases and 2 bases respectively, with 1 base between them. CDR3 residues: CASSLNTEAFF. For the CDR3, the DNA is TGTGCCAGCAGCTTAAACACTGAAGCTTTCTTT.

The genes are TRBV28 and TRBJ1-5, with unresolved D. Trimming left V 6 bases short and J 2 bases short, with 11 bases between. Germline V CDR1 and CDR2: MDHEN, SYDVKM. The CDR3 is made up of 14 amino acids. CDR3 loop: CASSLNPGNQPQHF. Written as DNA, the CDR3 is TGTGCCAGCAGCCTCAACCCGGGCAATCAGCCCCAGCATTTT.

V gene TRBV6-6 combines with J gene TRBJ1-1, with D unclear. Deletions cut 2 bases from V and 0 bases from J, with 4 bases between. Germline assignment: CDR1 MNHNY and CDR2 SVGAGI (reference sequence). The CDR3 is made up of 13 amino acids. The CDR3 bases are TGTGCCAGCAGTTACGACCTGAACACTGAAGCTTTCTTT. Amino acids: CASSYDLNTEAFF.

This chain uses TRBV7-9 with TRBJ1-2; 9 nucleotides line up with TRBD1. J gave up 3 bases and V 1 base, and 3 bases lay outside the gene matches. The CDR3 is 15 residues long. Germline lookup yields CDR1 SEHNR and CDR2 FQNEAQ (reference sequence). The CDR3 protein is CASSLGTGEDYGYTF. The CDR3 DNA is TGTGCCAGCAGCTTAGGGACAGGGGAAGACTATGGCTACACCTTC.

CDR3 nucleotides: TGTGCTAGTGGTTTGAATCCATCGACAGCAACTTTCTACGAGCAGTACTTC. Amino acids: CASGLNPSTATFYEQYF. The gene calls are TRBV12-5 and TRBJ2-7, with D tentatively TRBD1 (5 bases). This CDR3 has 17 residues. Germline V lookup: CDR1 LGHNT, CDR2 FRNRAP. The V and J ends lost 2 bases and 3 bases respectively, with 20 bases between them.

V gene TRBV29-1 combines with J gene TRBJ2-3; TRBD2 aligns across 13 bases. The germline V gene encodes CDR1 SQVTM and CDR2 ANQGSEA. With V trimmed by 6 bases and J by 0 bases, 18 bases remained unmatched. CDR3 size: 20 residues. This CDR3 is CSVLKPGLAGITSSTDTQYF. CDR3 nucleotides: TGCAGCGTCCTGAAACCGGGACTAGCGGGAATCACATCTAGCACAGATACGCAGTATTTT.

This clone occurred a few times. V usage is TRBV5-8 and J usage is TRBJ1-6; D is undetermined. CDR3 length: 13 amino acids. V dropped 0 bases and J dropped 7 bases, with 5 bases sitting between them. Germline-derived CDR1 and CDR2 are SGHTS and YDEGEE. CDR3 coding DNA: TGTGCCAGCAGCTTGGGAAGGAATTCACCCCTCCACTTT. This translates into CASSLGRNSPLHF.

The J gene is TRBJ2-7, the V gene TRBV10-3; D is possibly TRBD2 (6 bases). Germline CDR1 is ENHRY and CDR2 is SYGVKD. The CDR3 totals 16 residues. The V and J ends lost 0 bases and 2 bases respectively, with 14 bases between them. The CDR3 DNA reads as TGTGCCATCAGTGAGTCGAATAGCGGCCGCCCCTACGAGCAGTACTTC. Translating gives CAISESNSGRPYEQYF.

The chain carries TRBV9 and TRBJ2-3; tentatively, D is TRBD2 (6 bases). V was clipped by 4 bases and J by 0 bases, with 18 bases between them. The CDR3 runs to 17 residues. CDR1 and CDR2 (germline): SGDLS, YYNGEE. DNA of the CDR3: TGTGCCAGCAGCCCCCTAGCGCTAGGTGTCAGCACAGATACGCAGTATTTT. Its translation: CASSPLALGVSTDTQYF.

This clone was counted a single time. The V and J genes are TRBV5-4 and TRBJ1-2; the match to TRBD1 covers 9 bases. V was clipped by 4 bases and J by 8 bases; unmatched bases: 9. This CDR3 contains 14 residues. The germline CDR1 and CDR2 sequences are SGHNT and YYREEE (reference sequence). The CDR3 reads CASSQDRGFEGYTF. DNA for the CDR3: TGTGCCAGCAGCCAGGACAGGGGATTTGAGGGCTACACCTTC.

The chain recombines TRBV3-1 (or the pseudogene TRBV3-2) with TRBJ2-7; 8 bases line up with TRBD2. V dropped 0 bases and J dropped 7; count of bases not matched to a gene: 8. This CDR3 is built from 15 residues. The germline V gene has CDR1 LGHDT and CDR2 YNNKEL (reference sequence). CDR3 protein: CASSQDRSGGREQYF. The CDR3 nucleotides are TGTGCCAGCAGCCAAGATAGAAGCGGGGGTAGGGAGCAGTACTTC.

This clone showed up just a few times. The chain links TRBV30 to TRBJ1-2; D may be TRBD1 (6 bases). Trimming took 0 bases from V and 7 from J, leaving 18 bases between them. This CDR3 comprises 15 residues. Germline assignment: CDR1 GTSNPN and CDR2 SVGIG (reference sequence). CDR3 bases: TGTGCCTGGAGTGTACGGACCAAAGACAGGTTTGGCTACACCTTC. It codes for CAWSVRTKDRFGYTF. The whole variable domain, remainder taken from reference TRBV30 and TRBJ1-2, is SQTIHQWPATLVQPVGSPLSLECTVEGTSNPNLYWYRQAAGRGLQLLFYSVGIGQISSEVPQNLSASRPQDRQFILSSKKLLLSDSGFYLCAWSVRTKDRFGYTFGSGTRLTVV.

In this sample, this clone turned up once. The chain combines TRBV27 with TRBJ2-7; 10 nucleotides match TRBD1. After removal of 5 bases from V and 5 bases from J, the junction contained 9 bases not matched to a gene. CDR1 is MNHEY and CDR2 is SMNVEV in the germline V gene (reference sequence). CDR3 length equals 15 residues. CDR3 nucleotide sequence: TGTGCCAGCAGTCCAAGACAGGGGGCGACGGACGAGCAGTACTTC. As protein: CASSPRQGATDEQYF.

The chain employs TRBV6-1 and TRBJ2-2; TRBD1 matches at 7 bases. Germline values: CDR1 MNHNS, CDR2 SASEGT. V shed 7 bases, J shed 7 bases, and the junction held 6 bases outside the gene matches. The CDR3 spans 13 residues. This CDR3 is CASTGTANGELFF. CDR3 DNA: TGTGCCAGCACGGGGACAGCAAACGGGGAGCTGTTTTTT.